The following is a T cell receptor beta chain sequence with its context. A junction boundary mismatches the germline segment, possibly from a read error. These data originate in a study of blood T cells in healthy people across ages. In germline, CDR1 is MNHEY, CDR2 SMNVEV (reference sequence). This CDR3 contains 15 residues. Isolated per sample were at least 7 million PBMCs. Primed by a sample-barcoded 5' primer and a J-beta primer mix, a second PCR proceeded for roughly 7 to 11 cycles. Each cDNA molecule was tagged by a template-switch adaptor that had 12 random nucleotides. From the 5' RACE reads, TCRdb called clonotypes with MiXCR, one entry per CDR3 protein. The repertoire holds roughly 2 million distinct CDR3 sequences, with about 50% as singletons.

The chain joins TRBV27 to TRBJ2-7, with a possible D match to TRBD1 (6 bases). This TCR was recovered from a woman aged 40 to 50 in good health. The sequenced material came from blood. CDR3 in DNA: TGTGCCAGCAACCCACACAGGGTCAGCTCCTCCGAGCAGTACTTC. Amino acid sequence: CASNPHRVSSSEQYF.